These 10 T cell receptor beta chains share one sample of origin, sequenced in a study of lung T cells in sarcoidosis with Löfgren's syndrome. TCRdb used MiXCR to reprocess the reads, holding one entry per CDR3 protein. The repertoire includes 15,000 to 25,000 distinct CDR3 sequences, about 21% of them detected once, and around 0.74% sits in the top ten. Sequencing input: CD4+ T cells from bronchoalveolar lavage. These receptors originate from a human donor with sarcoidosis (Löfgren's syndrome or another form), or a control subject (not recorded which).

This clonotype was recorded many times. The rearrangement uses TRBV7-2 and TRBJ1-1; 8 bases are a match to TRBD1. The CDR3 is 15 amino acids. V trimming: 2 bases; J trimming: 2 bases; junction bases outside the gene matches: 4. CDR1 SGHTA and CDR2 FQGNSA come from the germline V gene. The CDR3 coding sequence is TGTGCCAGCAGCTTAATCGGACAGGGAAACACTGAAGCTTTCTTT. Translating it yields CASSLIGQGNTEAFF.

This clonotype has a count of ten or more. The CDR3 here is CASSSPDRGVYEQYF. The CDR3 coding sequence is TGTGCCAGCAGTTCCCCGGACAGGGGGGTGTACGAGCAGTACTTC. The chain couples TRBV6-1 to TRBJ2-7; 10 nucleotides line up with TRBD1. CDR3 size: 15 residues. V lost 5 bases, J lost 4 bases, and 8 bases stayed unmatched. Germline lookup yields CDR1 MNHNS and CDR2 SASEGT.

This clonotype was observed many times. The chain combines TRBV14 with TRBJ2-2; D unclear. V was shortened by 5 bases and J by 7 bases, with 11 bases between the two germline ends. Germline V gene data show CDR1 as SGHDN and CDR2 as FVKESK. The CDR3 runs to 13 residues. The CDR3 DNA reads as TGTGCCAGCAGCGCACAGAACCACGGGGAGCTGTTTTTT. Protein sequence: CASSAQNHGELFF.

This clonotype was detected many times. The chain employs TRBV4-2 and TRBJ2-3, with TRBD2 as a possible D gene (6 bases). From germline, CDR1 is LGHNA and CDR2 YNFKEQ. The germline V and J ends were trimmed by 0 bases and 1 base, with 8 bases remaining between them. The CDR3 covers 15 residues. CDR3 coding DNA: TGTGCCAGCAGCCAAGACGAGCGGGGCACAGATACGCAGTATTTT. It translates to CASSQDERGTDTQYF.

This clonotype rates as medium-sized. The chain employs TRBV27 and TRBJ2-7; 8 nucleotides agree with TRBD1. Looked up from germline, CDR1 is MNHEY and CDR2 is SMNVEV (reference sequence). J lost 4 bases, V lost 2 bases, and 4 bases had no gene match. The CDR3 loop spans 14 amino acids. Here the CDR3 DNA reads TGTGCCAGCAGTTTAAGACAGGGGAGGTACGAGCAGTACTTC. Residues: CASSLRQGRYEQYF.

Details on this clonotype: A much larger clone differs by one base, so this may be a read error. The rearrangement joins TRBV12-3 or TRBV12-4 to TRBJ2-3; a weak D match, TRBD1 (5 bases). The CDR3 loop spans 13 amino acids. The ends were cut back, 4 bases at V and 4 bases at J, with 9 bases in the middle. As DNA, the CDR3 is TGTGCCAGCAGTTCCAGGGCCCCAGATACGCAGTATTTT. Encoded protein: CASSSRAPDTQYF.

This clonotype was recorded a few times. The chain joins TRBV30 to TRBJ2-1; 14 bases are a match to TRBD2. V gave up 0 bases and J gave up 4 bases; unmatched junction bases: 11. Germline V lookup: CDR1 GTSNPN, CDR2 SVGIG (reference sequence). The CDR3 extends over 19 amino acids. The CDR3 DNA reads as TGTGCCTGGAGTGTTAAAAGTAGGACTAGCGGGAGGTTTTACAATGAGCAGTTCTTC. The encoded protein is CAWSVKSRTSGRFYNEQFF.

This clonotype was detected only a few times. This chain joins TRBV19 and TRBJ2-6, with a tentative D call TRBD1 (6 bases). The V gene's germline CDR1 is LNHDA and CDR2 SQIVND (reference sequence). V was cut by 10 bases and J by 4 bases, with 14 bases left in between. The CDR3 is 14 amino acids. CDR3 loop: CATSSGTGANVLTF. The CDR3 bases are TGTGCCACCTCCTCCGGGACAGGGGCCAACGTCCTGACTTTC.

This clonotype turned up a few times. The chain is built from TRBV5-1 and TRBJ1-1; tentative D call: TRBD1 (5 bases). The CDR3 totals 14 residues. The V end was cut by 4 bases, the J end by 1 base, with 11 bases between. CDR1 SGHRS and CDR2 YFSETQ come from the germline V gene. CDR3 region: CASSPEGKNTEAFF. CDR3 DNA sequence: TGCGCCAGCAGCCCTGAGGGGAAGAACACTGAAGCTTTCTTT.

The chain recombines TRBV11-2 with TRBJ1-2, with TRBD1 as a possible D gene (5 bases). The germline V and J ends were trimmed by 4 bases and 2 bases, with 14 bases remaining between them. The CDR3 consists of 15 residues. The germline gives CDR1 SGHAT, CDR2 FQNNGV. CDR3 sequence (DNA): TGTGCCAGCAGCTCTAAGAGACAGATCAACTATGGCTACACCTTC. It codes for CASSSKRQINYGYTF.